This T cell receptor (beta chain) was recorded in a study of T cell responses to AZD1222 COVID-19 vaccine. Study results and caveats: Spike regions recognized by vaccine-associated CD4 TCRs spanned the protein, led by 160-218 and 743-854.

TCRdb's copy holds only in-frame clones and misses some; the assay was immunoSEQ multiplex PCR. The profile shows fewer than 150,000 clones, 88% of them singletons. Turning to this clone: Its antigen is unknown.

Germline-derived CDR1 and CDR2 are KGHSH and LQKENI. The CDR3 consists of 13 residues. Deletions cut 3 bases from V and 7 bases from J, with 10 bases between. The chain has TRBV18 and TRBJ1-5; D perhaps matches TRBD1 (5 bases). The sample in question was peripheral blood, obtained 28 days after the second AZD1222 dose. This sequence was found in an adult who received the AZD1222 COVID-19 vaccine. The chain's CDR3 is CASSPDQGQPQHF. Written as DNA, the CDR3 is TGTGCCAGCTCACCCGACCAGGGCCAGCCCCAGCATTTT. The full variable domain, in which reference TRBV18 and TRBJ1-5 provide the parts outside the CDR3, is NAGVMQNPRHLVRRRGQEARLRCSPMKGHSHVYWYRQLPEEGLKFMVYLQKENIIDESGMPKERFSAEFPKEGPSILRIQQVVRGDSAAYFCASSPDQGQPQHFGDGTRLSIL.